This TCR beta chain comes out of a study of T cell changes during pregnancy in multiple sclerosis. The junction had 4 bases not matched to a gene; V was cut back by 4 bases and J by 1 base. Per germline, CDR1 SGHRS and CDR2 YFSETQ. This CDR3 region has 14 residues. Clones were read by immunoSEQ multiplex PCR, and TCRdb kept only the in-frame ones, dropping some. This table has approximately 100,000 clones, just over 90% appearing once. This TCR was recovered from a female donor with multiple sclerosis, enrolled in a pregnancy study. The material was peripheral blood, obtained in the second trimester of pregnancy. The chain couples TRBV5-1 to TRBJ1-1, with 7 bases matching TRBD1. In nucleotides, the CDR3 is TGCGCCAGCAGCCCAGGGACAGCGAACACTGAAGCTTTCTTT. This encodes CASSPGTANTEAFF.